A selection of T cell receptor beta chains follows, all from one sample in a study of T-cell reconstitution after alpha-beta-depleted transplantation in children. TCRdb re-derived calls from the PCR reads in MiXCR, one entry per CDR3 protein. The top ten clones hold 2% of a sample with 400,000 to 550,000 distinct CDR3 sequences, under 12% of them seen once. The sample in question was PBMCs, obtained before TCRalphabeta/CD19-depleted stem cell transplant. Receptors were obtained from a child aged 2-15 years with inherited bone marrow failure, due to receive a stem cell transplant. Each CDR3 is given with its conserved first and last residue. Fields, in order: V gene, D gene, CDR3 protein. D genes are given only for firm matches.

V: TRBV7-9; D: TRBD2; CDR3: CASFQAGEKNTGELFF
V: TRBV28; D: TRBD1; CDR3: CASSSTGLRNQPQHF
V: TRBV12-3/TRBV12-4; D: -; CDR3: CASSLAPAGARAKNIQYF
V: TRBV29-1; D: TRBD1; CDR3: CSVRDRGVNTEAFF
V: TRBV4-3; D: -; CDR3: CASSQDSGSQPGEQFF
V: TRBV5-1; D: TRBD1; CDR3: CASRDSYGYTF
V: TRBV4-3; D: TRBD2; CDR3: CASSQAPGLQLTDTQYF
V: TRBV9; D: TRBD1; CDR3: CASSGTGTGGIGELFF
V: TRBV12-3/TRBV12-4; D: -; CDR3: CASSMRETQYF
V: TRBV6-5; D: -; CDR3: CASSYLQGDEQYF
V: TRBV3-1; D: TRBD1; CDR3: CASSQQGARGYGYTF
V: TRBV9; D: TRBD2; CDR3: CASSEELAGINNEQFF
V: TRBV19; D: -; CDR3: CASSPDSGPYSPLHF
V: TRBV4-3; D: TRBD2; CDR3: CASSQDKSGGSYEQYF
V: TRBV6-4; D: TRBD1; CDR3: CASSALSGTEDGLSYEQYF
V: TRBV12-3/TRBV12-4; D: -; CDR3: CASSYLAGTTDTQYF
V: TRBV27; D: -; CDR3: CASSPLGPQNTEAFF
V: TRBV12-3/TRBV12-4; D: -; CDR3: CASSPTDHYEQYF
V: TRBV27; D: -; CDR3: CASSTTGLRDEQFF
V: TRBV10-3; D: -; CDR3: CAIRTATYNEQFF
V: TRBV29-1; D: -; CDR3: CSVETRGTSYEQYF
V: TRBV29-1; D: -; CDR3: CSASGELFYNEQFF
V: TRBV12-3/TRBV12-4; D: -; CDR3: CASSFWGNTQYF
V: TRBV28; D: TRBD1; CDR3: CASSPRPGQGWFQETQYF
V: TRBV5-1; D: -; CDR3: CASTIPWGGTNEQFF
V: TRBV11-2; D: -; CDR3: CASSLGRDNSPLHF
V: TRBV7-9; D: -; CDR3: CASSLSRASDTQYF
V: TRBV7-9; D: -; CDR3: CASSKIQETQYF
V: TRBV27; D: -; CDR3: CASAVRQEGEQYF
V: TRBV2; D: -; CDR3: CASSEARSGRDEQYF
V: TRBV11-2; D: TRBD2; CDR3: CASSFAGGGEQFF
V: TRBV5-6; D: -; CDR3: CASSPWGDYEQYF
V: TRBV25-1; D: -; CDR3: CASGPTVSYEQYF
V: TRBV4-1; D: TRBD2; CDR3: CASSQEGTSGTFLNEQFF
V: TRBV4-1; D: -; CDR3: CASSQDQGSKSYEQYF
V: TRBV7-9; D: TRBD2; CDR3: CASARGWAGDEQFF
V: TRBV27; D: TRBD2; CDR3: CASSLTRTSGRASSYEQYF
V: TRBV7-2; D: TRBD1; CDR3: CASSLAGQGAREQYF
V: TRBV30; D: -; CDR3: CAWSRDRRSEQYF
V: TRBV11-2; D: TRBD2; CDR3: CASSLDQTGTSGSYEQYF
V: TRBV7-9; D: TRBD1; CDR3: CASSLARDRPQETQYF
V: TRBV4-3; D: -; CDR3: CASSPSRGMYEQYF
V: TRBV6-1; D: -; CDR3: CASSETGTDTQYF
V: TRBV10-2; D: -; CDR3: CASTSDGDQPQHF
V: TRBV19; D: -; CDR3: CASSIGPEAEQFF
V: TRBV29-1; D: TRBD2; CDR3: CSVARLAVDNEQFF
V: TRBV27; D: -; CDR3: CASSFVGGGQPQHF
V: TRBV4-3; D: -; CDR3: CASSQDLQSSYNSPLHF
V: TRBV27; D: -; CDR3: CASARNNQPQHF
V: TRBV29-1; D: TRBD2; CDR3: CSIAAFQREGRVEQYF
V: TRBV12-3/TRBV12-4; D: -; CDR3: CASSRTAFTNQPQHF
V: TRBV14; D: TRBD2; CDR3: CASSQVSGEGPQYF
V: TRBV1; D: -; CDR3: CTSSPDREQYF
V: TRBV5-3; D: TRBD1; CDR3: CAREITGQTNTGELFF
V: TRBV29-1; D: TRBD1; CDR3: CSVELQGNEQYF
V: TRBV27; D: -; CDR3: CASSSLKALGTDTQYF
V: TRBV7-9; D: -; CDR3: CASSFAIRPYEQYF